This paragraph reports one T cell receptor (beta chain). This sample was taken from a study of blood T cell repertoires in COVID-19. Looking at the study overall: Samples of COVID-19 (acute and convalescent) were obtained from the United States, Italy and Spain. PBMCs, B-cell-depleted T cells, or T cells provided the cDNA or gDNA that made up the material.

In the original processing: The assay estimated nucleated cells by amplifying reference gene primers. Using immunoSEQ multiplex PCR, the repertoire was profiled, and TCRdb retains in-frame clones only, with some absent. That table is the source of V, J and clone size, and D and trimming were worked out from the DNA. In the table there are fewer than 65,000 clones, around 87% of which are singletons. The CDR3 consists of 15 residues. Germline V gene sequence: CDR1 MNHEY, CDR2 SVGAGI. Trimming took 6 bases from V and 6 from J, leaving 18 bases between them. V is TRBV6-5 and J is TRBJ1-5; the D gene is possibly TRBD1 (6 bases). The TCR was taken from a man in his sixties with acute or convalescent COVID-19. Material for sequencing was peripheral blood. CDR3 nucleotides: TGTGCCAGCAGACGAGGTGGGGGCTCAAGTCAGCCCCAGCATTTT. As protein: CASRRGGGSSQPQHF.